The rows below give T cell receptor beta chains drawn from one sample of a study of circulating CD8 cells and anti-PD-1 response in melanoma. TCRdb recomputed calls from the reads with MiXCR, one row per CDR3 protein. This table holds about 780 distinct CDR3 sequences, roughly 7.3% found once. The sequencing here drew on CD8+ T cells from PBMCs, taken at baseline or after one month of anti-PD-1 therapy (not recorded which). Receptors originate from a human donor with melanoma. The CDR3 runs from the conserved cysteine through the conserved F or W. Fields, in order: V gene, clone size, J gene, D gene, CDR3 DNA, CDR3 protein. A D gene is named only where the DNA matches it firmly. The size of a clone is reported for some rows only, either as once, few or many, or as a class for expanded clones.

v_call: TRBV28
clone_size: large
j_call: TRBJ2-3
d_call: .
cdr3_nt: TGTGCCAGCAGTTTTTTATCAGGGACAGATACGCAGTATTTT
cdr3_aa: CASSFLSGTDTQYF

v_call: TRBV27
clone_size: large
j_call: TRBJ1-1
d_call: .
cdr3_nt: TGTGCCAGCAGTTCGCCAGGGTATCTGAACACTGAAGCTTTCTTT
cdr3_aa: CASSSPGYLNTEAFF

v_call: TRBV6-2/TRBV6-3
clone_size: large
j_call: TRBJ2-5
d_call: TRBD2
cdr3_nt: TGTGCCAGCACCAAGGGACTAGCGGTCCAAGAGACCCAGTACTTC
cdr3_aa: CASTKGLAVQETQYF

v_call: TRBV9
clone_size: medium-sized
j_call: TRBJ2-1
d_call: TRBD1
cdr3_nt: TGTGCCAGCAGCGGGGGGACAGCTTACAATGAGCAGTTCTTC
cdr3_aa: CASSGGTAYNEQFF

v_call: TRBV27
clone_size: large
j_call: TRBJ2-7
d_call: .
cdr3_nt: TGTGCCAGCAGTGGTGCAACCTCCCAGCACGAGCAGTACTTC
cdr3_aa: CASSGATSQHEQYF

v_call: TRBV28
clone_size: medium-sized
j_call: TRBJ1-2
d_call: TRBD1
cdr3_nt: TGTGCCAGCAGTACCGGGACAGGGCTTAGGGGCTACACCTTC
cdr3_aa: CASSTGTGLRGYTF

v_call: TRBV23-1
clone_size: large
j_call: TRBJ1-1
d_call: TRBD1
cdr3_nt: TGCGCCAGCAGTCGGGACAGGGGTAGGAACACTGAAGCTTTCTTT
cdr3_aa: CASSRDRGRNTEAFF

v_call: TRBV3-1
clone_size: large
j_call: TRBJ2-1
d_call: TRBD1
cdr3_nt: TGTGCCAGCAGCCACGTCGTAAAATGGGACAGGGCCTACAATGAGCAGTTCTTC
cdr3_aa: CASSHVVKWDRAYNEQFF

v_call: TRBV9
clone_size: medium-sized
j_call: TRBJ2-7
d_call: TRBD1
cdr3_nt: TGTGCCAGCAGCGTATACCCCGACAGGGCGGACGAGCAGTACTTC
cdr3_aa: CASSVYPDRADEQYF

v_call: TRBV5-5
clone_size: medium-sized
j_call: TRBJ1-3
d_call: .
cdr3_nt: TGTGCCAGCAGCTTGACGCGGGCTAGCTCTGGAAACACCATATATTTT
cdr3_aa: CASSLTRASSGNTIYF

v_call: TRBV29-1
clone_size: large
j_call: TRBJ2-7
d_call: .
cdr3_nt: TGCAGCGTTGAAAGTACGGGGGCGACTGAATACGAGCAGTACTTC
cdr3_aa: CSVESTGATEYEQYF

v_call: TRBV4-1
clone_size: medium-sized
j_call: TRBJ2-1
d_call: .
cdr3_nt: TGCGCCAGCAGCTCACTTGGTCATAGCTCCTACAATGAGCAGTTCTTC
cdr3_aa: CASSSLGHSSYNEQFF

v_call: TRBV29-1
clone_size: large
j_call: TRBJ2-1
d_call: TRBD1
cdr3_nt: TGCAGCCTGGGGACAGGGTCGGTATCCTACAATGAGCAGTTCTTC
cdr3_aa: CSLGTGSVSYNEQFF

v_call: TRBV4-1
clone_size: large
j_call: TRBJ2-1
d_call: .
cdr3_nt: TGCGCCAGCAGCCAAGCGCTTAGGGTCTACAATGAGCAGTTCTTC
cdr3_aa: CASSQALRVYNEQFF

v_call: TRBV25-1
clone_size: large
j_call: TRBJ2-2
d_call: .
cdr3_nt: TGTGCCAGCAGTGATGACGGGGGCCGATACACCGGGGAGCTGTTTTTT
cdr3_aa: CASSDDGGRYTGELFF

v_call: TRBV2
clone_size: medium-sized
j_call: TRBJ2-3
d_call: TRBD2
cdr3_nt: TGTGCCAGCAGCGCTACTAGCGGGGATACAGATACGCAGTATTTT
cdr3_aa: CASSATSGDTDTQYF

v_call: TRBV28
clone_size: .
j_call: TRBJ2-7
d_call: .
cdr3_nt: TGTGCCAGCAGTTTTAAAGCCTACGAGCAGTACTTC
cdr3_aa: CASSFKAYEQYF

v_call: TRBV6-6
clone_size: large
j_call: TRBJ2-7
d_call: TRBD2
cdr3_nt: TGTGCCAGCAGTGCCGGGACTAGCGGGGGCTTCAGGGTATACGAGCAGTACTTC
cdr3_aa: CASSAGTSGGFRVYEQYF

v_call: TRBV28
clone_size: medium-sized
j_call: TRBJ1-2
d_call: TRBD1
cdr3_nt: TGTGCCAGCAGCCTCTTCACAGGGGCATGGGGCTACACCTTC
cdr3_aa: CASSLFTGAWGYTF

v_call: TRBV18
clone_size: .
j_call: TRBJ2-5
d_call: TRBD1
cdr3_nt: TGTGCCAGCTCACCCTCTGACAGGGTTGGGATCCAGTACTTC
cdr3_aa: CASSPSDRVGIQYF

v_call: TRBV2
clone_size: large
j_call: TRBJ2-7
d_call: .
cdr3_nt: TGTGCCAGCAGTGAAGGGGACTACGAGCAGTACTTC
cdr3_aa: CASSEGDYEQYF

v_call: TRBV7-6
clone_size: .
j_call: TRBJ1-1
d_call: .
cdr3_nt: TGTGCCAGCAGCCCGAGACTGAGCACTGAAGCTTTCTTT
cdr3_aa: CASSPRLSTEAFF

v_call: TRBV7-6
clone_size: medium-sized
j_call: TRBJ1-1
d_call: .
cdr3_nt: TGTGCCAGCAGCTTAGACGTTGGAGTGAACACTGAAGCTTTCTTT
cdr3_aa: CASSLDVGVNTEAFF

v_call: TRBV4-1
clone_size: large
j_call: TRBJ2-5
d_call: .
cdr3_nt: TGCGCCAGCAGCCAAGAAAAAAAGGGCAGGGACCAAGAGACCCAGTACTTC
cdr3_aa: CASSQEKKGRDQETQYF

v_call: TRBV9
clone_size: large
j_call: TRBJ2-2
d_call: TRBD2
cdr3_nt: TGTGCCAGCAGTGGAGCGGGGGGCACCGGGGAGCTGTTTTTT
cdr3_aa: CASSGAGGTGELFF

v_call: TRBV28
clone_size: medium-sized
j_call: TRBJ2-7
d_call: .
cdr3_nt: TGTGCCAGCAGTTTATCTGTAGGGAACGAGCAGTACTTC
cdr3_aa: CASSLSVGNEQYF

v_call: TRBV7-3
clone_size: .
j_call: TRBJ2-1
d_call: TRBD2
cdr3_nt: TGTGCCAGCAGCTTAAGGGCGGCCTTAGCGGGGGAGCCTTCCCCCAATGAGCAGTTCTTC
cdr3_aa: CASSLRAALAGEPSPNEQFF